This T cell receptor beta chain was observed in a study of T cells in Graves' hyperthyroidism and ophthalmopathy. Study-wide background: At the time of initial diagnosis and before any treatment, peripheral blood was collected. Points from the study as a whole: The authors' 13 V-J model separated ophthalmopathy from stable hyperthyroidism. Among thyroid clonotypes expanded above 0.001, most also appeared in blood.

The germline V gene has CDR1 SGHTA and CDR2 FQGNSA. CDR3 length: 12 amino acids. V shed 6 bases and J shed 10 bases, with 13 bases lying between them. Amplification of TCR beta CDR3 regions was performed using RNA transcripts as template. HTBI primers were the set used in a first-round RT-PCR of the TCR CDR3. TCRdb fed the multiplex PCR reads into MiXCR, producing one record per CDR3 protein. The table shows a few hundred thousand distinct CDR3 sequences, with approximately 25% occurring only once. Patients showing uncontrolled infection, other autoimmune disease, pregnancy or lactation were ineligible. Remarks on this clonotype: Antigen: not known.

The sequence was collected from a man over 45 with Graves' hyperthyroidism. This sequence joins TRBV7-2 and TRBJ2-1; D unresolved. Sequences were obtained from blood. CDR3 sequence (DNA): TGTGCCAGCAGTCCCCCCCTGGCAGAGCAGTTCTTC. Residues: CASSPPLAEQFF.